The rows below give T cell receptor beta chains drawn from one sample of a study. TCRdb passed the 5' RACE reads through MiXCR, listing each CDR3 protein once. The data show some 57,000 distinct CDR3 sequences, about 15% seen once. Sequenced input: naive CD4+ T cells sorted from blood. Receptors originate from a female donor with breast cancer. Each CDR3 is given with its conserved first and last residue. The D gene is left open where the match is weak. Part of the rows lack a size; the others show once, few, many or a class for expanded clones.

CAISAPGGGEQYF | TGTGCCATCAGTGCTCCAGGGGGCGGCGAGCAGTACTTC | TRBJ2-7 | few | TRBD1 | TRBV10-3
CSAREAGTVYGYTF | TGCAGTGCTAGAGAAGCCGGGACCGTCTATGGCTACACCTTC | TRBJ1-2 | few | NA | TRBV20-1
CASSLSSRGLVADTQYF | TGTGCCAGCAGCTTGTCTAGCCGCGGGTTGGTGGCAGATACGCAGTATTTT | TRBJ2-3 | many | NA | TRBV5-6
CATQVRRNSPLHF | TGTGCCACCCAGGTTCGACGGAATTCACCCCTCCACTTT | TRBJ1-6 | few | NA | TRBV15
CASSLSHNTDTQYF | TGTGCCAGCAGCTTAAGCCATAATACAGATACGCAGTATTTT | TRBJ2-3 | NA | NA | TRBV7-3
CSASFRTSGRSEQFF | TGCAGTGCTAGCTTCCGGACTAGCGGGAGATCGGAGCAGTTCTTC | TRBJ2-1 | NA | TRBD2 | TRBV20-1
CASSSLAGGPSAYEQYF | TGTGCCAGCAGCTCTCTAGCGGGAGGGCCTTCCGCCTACGAGCAGTACTTC | TRBJ2-7 | many | TRBD2 | TRBV11-1
CATGQGINTGELFF | TGCGCCACCGGACAGGGAATAAACACCGGGGAGCTGTTTTTT | TRBJ2-2 | NA | TRBD1 | TRBV10-2
CASSLFGQSLFPIYF | TGTGCCAGCAGCTTGTTTGGACAGTCGTTATTCCCCATATATTTT | TRBJ1-3 | few | NA | TRBV5-6
CSVRSGTAKVYGYTF | TGCAGCGTCCGTTCTGGGACAGCAAAAGTCTATGGCTACACCTTC | TRBJ1-2 | many | TRBD1 | TRBV29-1
CASSSFGLGNTGELFF | TGCGCCAGCAGCTCTTTTGGACTTGGGAACACCGGGGAGCTGTTTTTT | TRBJ2-2 | NA | NA | TRBV5-1
CSVPGQGTVQFF | TGCAGTGTCCCGGGACAGGGGACGGTGCAGTTCTTC | TRBJ2-1 | few | TRBD1 | TRBV20-1
CASSPNGQIGYEQYF | TGCGCCAGCAGCCCGAATGGGCAGATTGGCTACGAGCAGTACTTC | TRBJ2-7 | NA | NA | TRBV5-1
CASSLGTGGFYNEQFF | TGCGCCAGCAGCTTGGGTACGGGCGGTTTTTACAATGAGCAGTTCTTC | TRBJ2-1 | few | NA | TRBV5-1
CASSWGQGQPQHF | TGTGCCAGCAGCTGGGGACAGGGCCAGCCCCAGCATTTT | TRBJ1-5 | many | TRBD1 | TRBV7-2
CSARTGTGEAFF | TGCAGTGCTAGGACCGGGACAGGTGAAGCTTTCTTT | TRBJ1-1 | many | TRBD1 | TRBV20-1
CASSERLAGTDTQYF | TGTGCCAGCAGCGAGAGACTAGCGGGGACAGATACGCAGTATTTT | TRBJ2-3 | NA | TRBD2 | TRBV3-1
CASSWDRGYGYTF | TGTGCCAGCAGCTGGGACAGGGGCTATGGCTACACCTTC | TRBJ1-2 | few | TRBD1 | TRBV7-2
CASSGDRPTGELFF | TGTGCCAGCAGCGGAGACAGGCCCACCGGGGAGCTGTTTTTT | TRBJ2-2 | many | NA | TRBV7-2
CAISAGGTDTQYF | TGTGCCATCAGTGCCGGGGGGACAGATACGCAGTATTTT | TRBJ2-3 | few | TRBD2 | TRBV10-3
CASSLGRQVNTGALFF | TGTGCCAGCAGCTTAGGTCGGCAGGTTAACACCGGGGCGCTGTTTTTT | TRBJ2-2 | NA | NA | TRBV7-2
CASSSLTGSANEKLFF | TGTGCCAGCAGCTCACTGACAGGCTCTGCTAATGAAAAACTGTTTTTT | TRBJ1-4 | NA | NA | TRBV4-2
CASTRAGGPAGQFF | TGTGCCAGCACCCGAGCGGGGGGGCCAGCTGGGCAGTTCTTC | TRBJ2-1 | NA | TRBD2 | TRBV6-1
CASSPRTASGYTF | TGTGCCAGCTCACCAAGGACAGCCTCTGGCTACACCTTC | TRBJ1-2 | many | NA | TRBV18
CASSPSKGQETQYF | TGTGCCAGCTCACCAAGTAAGGGGCAAGAGACCCAGTACTTC | TRBJ2-5 | few | NA | TRBV18
CASMYTEAFF | TGTGCCAGCATGTACACTGAAGCTTTCTTT | TRBJ1-1 | many | NA | TRBV28
CAISWGGTTEAFF | TGTGCCATCAGTTGGGGGGGTACCACTGAAGCTTTCTTT | TRBJ1-1 | NA | NA | TRBV6-5
CASSLFILNRGANYGYTF | TGTGCCAGCAGCTTATTCATCCTAAACAGGGGCGCTAACTATGGCTACACCTTC | TRBJ1-2 | NA | TRBD1 | TRBV7-9
CASSPRLDSPLHF | TGTGCCAGCTCACCACGTTTGGATTCACCCCTCCACTTT | TRBJ1-6 | few | NA | TRBV18
CASSSLAGTGGQYF | TGTGCCAGCAGCTCCTTAGCGGGAACGGGGGGGCAGTACTTC | TRBJ2-7 | NA | TRBD2 | TRBV7-9
CATGHYNEQSF | TGTGCCACCGGACACTACAATGAGCAGTCCTTC | TRBJ2-1 | NA | NA | TRBV24-1
CASTTPGSTNYEQYF | TGTGCCAGCACTACCCCAGGGTCGACCAACTACGAGCAGTACTTC | TRBJ2-7 | NA | NA | TRBV2
CASSRDGELFF | TGTGCTAGCAGCAGGGACGGGGAGCTGTTTTTT | TRBJ2-2 | few | NA | TRBV7-7
CASSQGPRNYGYTF | TGCGCCAGCAGCCAAGGACCGAGAAACTATGGCTACACCTTC | TRBJ1-2 | many | NA | TRBV4-1
CASSRVGTGNQPQHF | TGTGCCAGCTCTCGGGTGGGGACAGGCAATCAGCCCCAGCATTTT | TRBJ1-5 | few | TRBD1 | TRBV6-5
CSAGSGPHNEQFF | TGCAGTGCTGGATCGGGACCCCACAATGAGCAGTTCTTC | TRBJ2-1 | few | NA | TRBV20-1
CASGTPRGRASSGNTVYF | TGTGCCAGCGGAACCCCTAGAGGAAGGGCCTCCTCTGGAAACACCGTATATTTT | TRBJ1-3 | NA | NA | TRBV11-3
CASRPGGTDTQYF | TGCGCCAGCCGACCTGGGGGCACAGATACGCAGTATTTT | TRBJ2-3 | NA | NA | TRBV5-1
CSADDSTYEQYF | TGCAGTGCTGATGACTCTACCTACGAGCAGTACTTC | TRBJ2-7 | NA | NA | TRBV20-1
CASSEYSNTGELFF | TGCGCCAGCAGCGAATACTCGAACACCGGGGAGCTGTTTTTT | TRBJ2-2 | NA | NA | TRBV5-1
CASSLAVNYGYTF | TGTGCCAGCAGCTTAGCGGTTAACTATGGCTACACCTTC | TRBJ1-2 | NA | NA | TRBV7-2
CATSESGPLETQYF | TGTGCCACCAGTGAGTCCGGTCCCCTGGAGACCCAGTACTTC | TRBJ2-5 | few | NA | TRBV24-1
CASSLGRAGSYEQYF | TGTGCCAGCAGCTTAGGTCGGGCGGGCTCCTACGAGCAGTACTTC | TRBJ2-7 | NA | NA | TRBV7-8
CASSEPGRGHEQYF | TGTGCCAGCAGTGAACCGGGCCGTGGGCACGAGCAGTACTTC | TRBJ2-7 | few | NA | TRBV6-1
CSASDRSSSGELFF | TGCAGTGCTAGTGACCGGAGTAGTTCCGGGGAGCTGTTTTTT | TRBJ2-2 | many | NA | TRBV20-1
CASSQEWRGTTSYEQYF | TGTGCCAGCAGCCAAGAATGGAGAGGGACTACTTCCTACGAGCAGTACTTC | TRBJ2-7 | few | TRBD2 | TRBV4-2
CASSHLARGDNEQFF | TGCGCCAGCAGCCACTTGGCGCGGGGGGACAATGAGCAGTTCTTC | TRBJ2-1 | few | TRBD2 | TRBV4-3
CASSLDNQPQHF | TGTGCCAGCAGTTTAGACAATCAGCCCCAGCATTTT | TRBJ1-5 | many | NA | TRBV12-3/TRBV12-4
CASSALAGGTHEQFF | TGCGCCAGCAGCGCACTAGCGGGAGGAACCCATGAGCAGTTCTTC | TRBJ2-1 | few | TRBD2 | TRBV5-1
CASSPRGQGAANTGELFF | TGCGCCAGCAGCCCAAGGGGGCAGGGGGCGGCGAACACCGGGGAGCTGTTTTTT | TRBJ2-2 | few | TRBD1 | TRBV5-1
CASSQEPGQGFYGYTF | TGTGCCAGCAGCCAAGAACCAGGACAGGGGTTCTATGGCTACACCTTC | TRBJ1-2 | few | TRBD1 | TRBV4-2
CASSLVLAGGSQETQYF | TGTGCCAGCAGTTTAGTGTTAGCGGGAGGTTCGCAAGAGACCCAGTACTTC | TRBJ2-5 | few | TRBD2 | TRBV12-3/TRBV12-4
CASKSGLTDIYSNQPQHF | TGTGCCAGTAAGTCGGGGTTAACGGACATATATAGCAATCAGCCCCAGCATTTT | TRBJ1-5 | few | NA | TRBV19
CASSLGASINEKLFF | TGCGCCAGCAGCTTGGGGGCCTCTATTAATGAAAAACTGTTTTTT | TRBJ1-4 | NA | NA | TRBV5-1
CASSPLWTDTQYF | TGTGCCAGCAGCCCTTTGTGGACAGATACGCAGTATTTT | TRBJ2-3 | NA | NA | TRBV6-5
CASSLGGGYNEQFF | TGCGCCAGCAGCTTGGGAGGGGGCTACAATGAGCAGTTCTTC | TRBJ2-1 | NA | NA | TRBV5-1
CASSADHSSYNEQFF | TGCGCCAGCAGCGCAGACCATAGCTCCTACAATGAGCAGTTCTTC | TRBJ2-1 | NA | NA | TRBV5-1
CASSYGPLENEQFF | TGTGCCAGCAGTTACGGGCCCTTAGAGAATGAGCAGTTCTTC | TRBJ2-1 | few | NA | TRBV6-5
CASSQEGGLATKTQYF | TGTGCCAGCAGCCAAGAAGGCGGACTAGCGACAAAGACCCAGTACTTC | TRBJ2-5 | few | TRBD2 | TRBV4-2